Here is one T cell receptor beta chain with its context. Its antigen is not known. The sample belongs to a study of cytomegalovirus exposure and HLA in healthy donors. Study-wide results and limits: Specificity of a few CMV-associated chains for CMV antigens was verified in vitro. The finding came from a later analysis; first-cohort TCR clusters tended to co-occur in the 95 to 150 validation repertoires. The study listed some 160 cytomegalovirus-associated TCR beta chains.

Deletions cut 2 bases from V and 3 bases from J, with 15 bases between. This CDR3 is built from 16 residues. Germline V gives CDR1 ENHRY, CDR2 SYGVKD. Profiling relied on immunoSEQ multiplex PCR, and the TCRdb table lists in-frame clones only, not all of them. The sample contains about 65,000 clones, just over 90% of which appear only once. Sequencing was carried out using PBMCs. The J gene is TRBJ2-3, the V gene TRBV10-3; maybe TRBD2 (6 bases). The TCR was taken from a woman between 18 and 30 years old in good health and CMV-seronegative. CDR3 coding DNA: TGTGCCATCAGTGAGGGGCAGCGGGCGAGGACAGATACGCAGTATTTT. Encoded protein: CAISEGQRARTDTQYF.